The next 19 T cell receptor beta chains were all read from a single sample in a study of OX40 agonist ivuxolimab in advanced cancers. Clones were read by immunoSEQ multiplex PCR, and TCRdb kept only the in-frame ones, dropping some. The profile shows approximately 19,000 clones, 88% of them singletons. Material: CD4+ or CD8+ T cells sorted from blood, obtained in a trial of the OX40 agonist ivuxolimab. These receptors were taken from an adult with an advanced solid tumor such as melanoma, head and neck, liver or kidney cancer.

Here the CDR3 DNA reads TGCGCCAGCAGCCAACAGGGGAGCTCCTACAATGAGCAGTTCTTC. The encoded protein is CASSQQGSSYNEQFF. The chain is built from TRBV4-1 and TRBJ2-1, with D possibly TRBD1 on 6 matching bases. The CDR3 consists of 15 residues. V dropped 2 bases and J dropped 0 bases, with 8 bases sitting between them. Germline assignment: CDR1 MGHRA and CDR2 YSYEKL.

V usage is TRBV6-6 and J usage is TRBJ1-2; D is possibly TRBD1 (5 bases). CDR1 is MNHNY, CDR2 SVGAGI, per germline (reference sequence). The CDR3 is made up of 13 amino acids. V lost 0 bases to trimming and J lost 8 bases, with 10 bases between them. CDR3 bases: TGTGCCAGCAGTTACTCGACAGTGGAGGGCTACACCTTC. Translated, it gives CASSYSTVEGYTF.

The chain is built from TRBV2 and TRBJ2-1; D is possibly TRBD2 (6 bases). Germline CDR1 is SNHLY and CDR2 is FYNNEI. This CDR3 contains 16 residues. V lost 4 bases, J lost 2 bases, and 15 bases lay in between. Written as DNA, the CDR3 is TGTGCCAGCAGTGGGGAACGGCGGGGAACCTACAATGAGCAGTTCTTC. This codes for CASSGERRGTYNEQFF.

Notes on this clone: Other DNA sequences in this sample translate to the same CDR3. The V gene is TRBV30, the J gene TRBJ2-7; perhaps TRBD2 as D (5 bases). From germline, CDR1 is GTSNPN and CDR2 SVGIG (reference sequence). With 1 base removed from V and 4 bases from J, the gap between germline ends came to 8 bases. The CDR3 has 12 residues. The CDR3 here is CAWSGTSYEQYF. As DNA, the CDR3 is TGTGCCTGGAGTGGAACTAGTTACGAGCAGTACTTC.

The chain carries TRBV27 and TRBJ2-2; either TRBD1 or TRBD2 may supply D (5 bases each). The CDR3 spans 12 residues. Germline V gives CDR1 MNHEY, CDR2 SMNVEV (reference sequence). Trimming removed 7 bases at V and 7 bases at J, with 10 bases between. The CDR3 spells CASTTGGGELFF. The DNA of the CDR3 is TGTGCCAGCACTACTGGGGGCGGGGAGCTGTTTTTT.

The rearrangement links TRBV6-6 to TRBJ1-5; no definite D call. The CDR3 is 13 amino acids. V was clipped by 5 bases and J by 6 bases, with 11 bases between them. CDR1 MNHNY and CDR2 SVGAGI come from the germline V gene (reference sequence). The CDR3 region has the DNA TGTGCCAGCAGTCAAGCCCTAATTCAGCCCCAGCATTTT. Translation gives CASSQALIQPQHF.

V gene TRBV9 combines with J gene TRBJ2-1, with D possibly TRBD1 on 6 matching bases. Trimming pared 0 bases from V and 6 bases from J, leaving 13 bases between. The germline CDR1 and CDR2 sequences are SGDLS and YYNGEE. The CDR3 sequence is 15 residues long. Here the CDR3 reads CASSVGGGHLNEQFF. In DNA form, the CDR3 reads TGTGCCAGCAGCGTAGGAGGGGGACATCTCAATGAGCAGTTCTTC.

V usage is TRBV9 and J usage is TRBJ1-2; perhaps TRBD1 as D (5 bases). The CDR3 has 13 residues. In germline, CDR1 is SGDLS, CDR2 YYNGEE. Deletions cut 1 base from V and 8 bases from J, with 12 bases between. As DNA, the CDR3 is TGTGCCAGCAGCGTATGGTGGGGCTGGGGCTACACCTTC. Protein product: CASSVWWGWGYTF.

V and J are TRBV9 and TRBJ1-2; D uncertain. V gave up 3 bases and J gave up 5 bases, with 8 bases separating them. The CDR3 runs to 12 residues. The germline V gene has CDR1 SGDLS and CDR2 YYNGEE. Written as DNA, the CDR3 is TGTGCCAGCAGCGATAGGATATATGGCTACACCTTC. It yields the protein CASSDRIYGYTF.

The gene calls are TRBV7-9 and TRBJ2-7, with a possible D match to TRBD1 (6 bases). Looked up from germline, CDR1 is SEHNR and CDR2 is FQNEAQ (reference sequence). V gave up 1 base and J gave up 3 bases, with 10 bases separating them. The CDR3 contains 14 residues. The CDR3 spells CASSLGTAFYEQYF. The CDR3 DNA follows: TGTGCCAGCAGCTTAGGGACAGCGTTCTACGAGCAGTACTTC.

This rearrangement joins TRBV5-5 to TRBJ2-7; 9 nucleotides agree with TRBD1. The junction had 15 bases not matched to a gene; V was cut back by 5 bases and J by 6 bases. The CDR3 length is 16 residues. Germline-derived CDR1 and CDR2 are SGHKS and YYEKEE (reference sequence). The chain's CDR3 is CASRPAGGQGLAEQYF. The CDR3, as DNA: TGTGCCAGCAGGCCGGCAGGGGGACAGGGCCTCGCCGAGCAGTACTTC. Variable domain in full (rest from reference TRBV5-5 and TRBJ2-7): DAGVTQSPTHLIKTRGQQVTLRCSPISGHKSVSWYQQVLGQGPQFIFQYYEKEERGRGNFPDRFSARQFPNYSSELNVNALLLGDSALYLCASRPAGGQGLAEQYFGPGTRLTVT.

This chain connects TRBV5-8 to TRBJ2-7; 15 bases align to TRBD2. The V gene end was trimmed by 5 bases and the J gene end by 5 bases; junction bases not matched to a gene: 8. The CDR3 has 16 residues. The germline V gene has CDR1 SGHTS and CDR2 YDEGEE. The CDR3 region has the DNA TGTGCCAGCAGATCGGGACTAGCGGGGGGCACCCACGAGCAGTACTTC. Translated, it gives CASRSGLAGGTHEQYF.

This chain links TRBV2 with TRBJ2-7; a weak D match, TRBD1 (5 bases). Germline V CDR1 and CDR2: SNHLY, FYNNEI. The CDR3 has 13 amino acids. Deletions cut 9 bases from V and 3 bases from J, with 15 bases between. The CDR3 bases are TGTGCCAGGGCGTCCAGGGCCAACTACGAGCAGTACTTC. Translation: CARASRANYEQYF.

CDR3 nucleotide sequence: TGTGCCAGCAGTGATTACAGGCAGGTATACAATGAGCAGTTCTTC. It is translated as CASSDYRQVYNEQFF. The V call is TRBV2, the J call TRBJ2-1; D may be TRBD1 (5 bases). The V gene's germline CDR1 is SNHLY and CDR2 FYNNEI. V was shortened by 3 bases and J by 4 bases, with 13 bases between the two germline ends. The CDR3 is 15 amino acids.

The chain uses TRBV27 and TRBJ2-3; D uncertain. Germline V lookup: CDR1 MNHEY, CDR2 SMNVEV (reference sequence). The CDR3 runs to 15 residues. V lost 0 bases and J lost 2, with 9 bases in between. The CDR3 reads CASSLSPSATDTQYF. DNA of the CDR3: TGTGCCAGCAGTTTATCTCCCTCAGCCACAGATACGCAGTATTTT.

This clone was observed a handful of times. This chain joins TRBV27 and TRBJ2-7; 8 bases fit TRBD1. The V gene end was trimmed by 6 bases and the J gene end by 0 bases; junction bases not matched to a gene: 7. The CDR3 has 15 residues. Per the germline V gene, CDR1 is MNHEY and CDR2 is SMNVEV (reference sequence). Written as DNA, the CDR3 is TGTGCCAGCAGCCCTACCGGGACAGGCTCCTACGAGCAGTACTTC. As protein: CASSPTGTGSYEQYF.

The rearrangement uses TRBV7-6 and TRBJ2-2; 9 bases match TRBD2. CDR3 length: 19 residues. The germline gives CDR1 SGHVS, CDR2 FNYEAQ. The ends lost 5 bases at V and 1 base at J; junction bases unmatched: 14. CDR3 bases: TGTGCCAGCAGCCCCACAGGGACTAGCAGGGGTCGGAACACCGGGGAGCTGTTTTTT. The encoded protein is CASSPTGTSRGRNTGELFF. Using reference TRBV7-6 and TRBJ2-2 for the parts outside the CDR3, the full variable domain is GAGVSQSPRYKVTKRGQDVALRCDPISGHVSLYWYRQALGQGPEFLTYFNYEAQQDKSGLPNDRFSAERPEGSISTLTIQRTEQRDSAMYRCASSPTGTSRGRNTGELFFGEGSRLTVL.

V gene TRBV15 combines with J gene TRBJ2-1; D could derive from TRBD1 or TRBD2 (5 bases each). This CDR3 comprises 16 residues. V gave up 1 base and J gave up 7 bases, with 17 bases separating them. The germline CDR1 and CDR2 sequences are LNHNV and YYDKDF (reference sequence). Here the CDR3 reads CATSRGFRDEQNEQFF. The CDR3 coding sequence is TGTGCCACCAGCAGAGGATTCCGGGACGAGCAGAATGAGCAGTTCTTC.

CDR3 sequence (DNA): TGTGCCAGCAGTTTCTCAAGGGGAGCGTACCAAGAGACCCAGTACTTC. This encodes CASSFSRGAYQETQYF. The chain is built from TRBV27 and TRBJ2-5; possibly TRBD1 or TRBD2 for D (5 bases each). Per the germline V gene, CDR1 is MNHEY and CDR2 is SMNVEV (reference sequence). The V and J ends lost 3 bases and 0 bases respectively, with 14 bases between them. This CDR3 is built from 16 residues.